A few counts support the clone carrying this T cell receptor (beta chain). The antigen remains unidentified. Some clones are missing from TCRdb's copy, which holds only in-frame ones; the method was immunoSEQ multiplex PCR. Of hundreds of thousands of clones listed, around 72% are singletons. This sample was taken from a study of shared clonotypes between healthy human individuals. Study summary: Three plates each covered CD4 naive and memory; CD8 naive two, CD8 memory one.

Germline assignment: CDR1 SGHTA and CDR2 FQGNSA. The ends were cut back, 1 base at V and 9 bases at J, with 13 bases in the middle. The CDR3 loop spans 13 amino acids. Regarding the study as a whole: Among non-shared clonotypes, generation probabilities were lower than among those shared by all four donors.

Recent acute infections and vaccinations were absent in the healthy HIV-negative adult donors. Memory CD4+ cells were the fraction left after CD45RA+ naive selection. The receptor was isolated from a woman aged 25 to 39 in good health. The J gene is TRBJ2-7, the V gene TRBV7-2; D unresolved. Material: memory CD4+ T cells sorted from blood. Specified subset: CD45RA-negative fraction. In nucleotides, the CDR3 is TGTGCCAGCAGCTTAGAAACCAAGATGGTGCAGTACTTC. This encodes CASSLETKMVQYF.